These T cell receptor beta chains were read from a single sample in a study of cytomegalovirus exposure and HLA in healthy donors. TCRdb keeps only in-frame clones here, not all; method: immunoSEQ multiplex PCR. Of just over 150,000 clones listed, less than 90% were seen once; the top ten hold nearly 2%. The sample taken for sequencing was PBMCs. These receptors came from a young woman in good health and CMV-seronegative. Each CDR3 is given with its conserved first and last residue. Fields, in order: CDR3 length, V gene, D gene, clone size, J gene, CDR3 protein, CDR3 DNA. The D gene is left open where the match is weak. Expanded clones are given a class, and other clones once, few, many or no size at all.

>19|TRBV10-3|-|-|TRBJ1-1
CAISESMAEPIPMNTEAFF
TGTGCCATCAGTGAGTCGATGGCGGAACCTATTCCTATGAACACTGAAGCTTTCTTT
>14|TRBV7-9|TRBD1|-|TRBJ2-1
CASSLETGFSEQFF
TGTGCCAGCAGCTTAGAGACAGGGTTTAGTGAGCAGTTCTTC
>14|TRBV2|TRBD2|once|TRBJ2-4
CASSREGGDNIQYF
TGTGCCAGCTCGCGGGAGGGGGGGGATAACATTCAGTACTTC
>15|TRBV30|TRBD1|-|TRBJ2-1
CAWSLTGGSYNEQFF
TGTGCCTGGAGTTTAACAGGGGGTTCATACAATGAGCAGTTCTTC
>17|TRBV7-9|TRBD2|-|TRBJ2-5
CASPPGLAGLGGETQYF
TGTGCCAGTCCACCGGGACTAGCGGGCCTAGGCGGGGAGACCCAGTACTTC
>15|TRBV19|TRBD2|-|TRBJ2-1
CASHPGLAGDHEQFF
TGTGCCAGTCATCCTGGGCTAGCGGGAGACCATGAGCAGTTCTTC
>12|TRBV7-7|TRBD2|-|TRBJ2-1
CASSGDSREQFF
TGTGCTAGCAGCGGGGACTCCAGGGAGCAGTTCTTC
>15|TRBV5-1|-|-|TRBJ2-1
CASSLTESSYNEQFF
TGCGCCAGCAGCTTGACAGAGAGCTCCTACAATGAGCAGTTCTTC
>14|TRBV5-1|-|-|TRBJ1-5
CASSLGALNQPQHF
TGCGCCAGCAGCTTGGGGGCCCTCAATCAGCCCCAGCATTTT
>13|TRBV5-4|-|-|TRBJ2-5
CASSLEPGETQYF
TGTGCCAGCAGCTTGGAGCCGGGGGAGACCCAGTACTTC
>16|TRBV5-1|TRBD2|-|TRBJ2-3
CASSLGTSGSTDTQYF
TGCGCCAGCAGCTTGGGGACTAGCGGGAGTACAGATACGCAGTATTTT
>13|TRBV19|-|-|TRBJ2-3
CASSQTRTDTQYF
TGTGCCAGTAGCCAAACTCGCACAGATACGCAGTATTTT
>17|TRBV7-8|TRBD1|-|TRBJ2-7
CASSLGFGTGGYYEQYF
TGTGCCAGCAGCTTAGGGTTTGGGACAGGCGGGTACTACGAGCAGTACTTC
>15|TRBV12-5|TRBD1|-|TRBJ2-3
CASGLIGQGPDTQYF
TGTGCTAGTGGTTTAATAGGACAGGGACCAGATACGCAGTATTTT
>11|TRBV6-5|-|-|TRBJ2-1
CASTLGGEQFF
TGTGCCAGCACCCTGGGGGGAGAGCAGTTCTTC
>16|TRBV7-2|-|-|TRBJ1-1
CASSLGEVSVNTEAFF
TGTGCCAGCAGCTTAGGCGAAGTCAGCGTCAACACTGAAGCTTTCTTT
>15|TRBV5-1|-|-|TRBJ1-1
CASSSLRIGSTEAFF
TGCGCCAGCAGCTCACTCCGGATAGGGAGCACTGAAGCTTTCTTT
>16|TRBV2|TRBD2|-|TRBJ2-5
CASNQLLAGGPETQYF
TGTGCCAGCAACCAGCTACTAGCGGGGGGGCCGGAGACCCAGTACTTC
>17|TRBV5-1|TRBD2|-|TRBJ2-3
CASRRGLAGVSIDTQYF
TGCGCCAGCAGACGGGGACTAGCGGGGGTGAGCATCGATACGCAGTATTTT
>14|TRBV12-5|-|-|TRBJ2-1
CAARPTGEINEQFF
TGTGCTGCCCGACCGACGGGGGAGATTAATGAGCAGTTCTTC
>16|TRBV5-1|-|-|TRBJ2-5
CASSLGWAGRQETQYF
TGCGCCAGCAGCTTGGGCTGGGCGGGAAGGCAAGAGACCCAGTACTTC
>14|TRBV28|-|-|TRBJ1-5
CASSWGVSNQPQHF
TGTGCCAGCAGTTGGGGGGTTAGCAATCAGCCCCAGCATTTT
>13|TRBV28|-|-|TRBJ2-7
CASSLPLTYEQYF
TGTGCCAGCAGTTTACCTCTAACCTACGAGCAGTACTTC
>16|TRBV5-1|TRBD1|-|TRBJ1-1
CASSSFLQGGNTEAFF
TGCGCCAGCAGTTCATTTTTACAGGGGGGGAACACTGAAGCTTTCTTT
>16|TRBV6-4|TRBD2|-|TRBJ2-3
CASSEGLAGGPDTQYF
TGTGCCAGCAGCGAGGGACTAGCGGGGGGCCCAGATACGCAGTATTTT
>15|TRBV7-8|TRBD1|once|TRBJ1-5
CASSLSGTGVSPPHF
TGTGCCAGCAGCCTATCCGGGACAGGAGTTTCCCCCCCGCATTTT
>13|TRBV6-5|-|-|TRBJ2-5
CASSYVGEETQYF
TGTGCCAGCAGTTACGTAGGGGAAGAGACCCAGTACTTC
>17|TRBV10-3|-|-|TRBJ1-5
CAISETSFKASNQPQHF
TGTGCCATCAGTGAGACTAGTTTCAAGGCGAGCAATCAGCCCCAGCATTTT
>14|TRBV7-8|-|-|TRBJ2-3
CASSGRDWRDTQYF
TGTGCCAGCTCCGGGCGGGACTGGAGAGATACGCAGTATTTT
>18|TRBV7-7|-|-|TRBJ2-3
CASSLLGVWGLSTDTQYF
TGTGCTAGCAGCTTACTAGGGGTTTGGGGCCTTAGCACAGATACGCAGTATTTT
>16|TRBV2|TRBD2|once|TRBJ2-3
CASRIFSGGGPDTQYF
TGTGCCAGCAGGATTTTTAGCGGGGGAGGGCCAGATACGCAGTATTTT
>15|TRBV7-9|-|-|TRBJ2-3
CASSLIATFTDTQYF
TGTGCCAGCAGCTTAATCGCTACCTTCACAGATACGCAGTATTTT
>16|TRBV19|TRBD1|-|TRBJ2-6
CASNPGQRSGANVLTF
TGTGCCAGTAATCCGGGACAGCGCTCTGGGGCCAACGTCCTGACTTTC
>11|TRBV6-9|-|-|TRBJ1-1
CARSEVGCAFF
TGTGCCAGGTCGGAGGTTGGGTGCGCTTTCTTT
>15|TRBV6-1|TRBD1|-|TRBJ1-1
CASSEGTGLGTEAFF
TGTGCCAGCAGTGAAGGGACAGGATTAGGCACTGAAGCTTTCTTT
>16|TRBV7-9|TRBD1|-|TRBJ2-3
CASSPKTGLAADTQYF
TGTGCCAGCAGCCCCAAGACAGGGTTGGCGGCAGATACGCAGTATTTT
>18|TRBV7-6|-|-|TRBJ1-4
CASSLASGIAASNEKLFF
TGTGCCAGCAGCTTAGCTTCGGGGATCGCGGCGTCTAATGAAAAACTGTTTTTT
>15|TRBV18|TRBD2|-|TRBJ2-1
CASSTGTSGYNEQFF
TGTGCCAGCTCAACCGGGACTAGCGGGTACAATGAGCAGTTCTTC
>14|TRBV29-1|TRBD1|-|TRBJ2-7
CSVAPDRGGYEQYF
TGCAGCGTTGCACCGGACAGGGGGGGATACGAGCAGTACTTC
>14|TRBV5-6|TRBD2|-|TRBJ2-1
CASRRAGGQFRQFF
TGTGCCAGCAGGCGAGCGGGAGGACAATTCCGGCAGTTCTTC
>13|TRBV19|-|once|TRBJ1-2
CASSIRGPQGYTF
TGTGCCAGTAGTATCCGTGGGCCTCAAGGCTACACCTTC
>14|TRBV15|TRBD1|-|TRBJ1-1
CATSIDRESTEAFF
TGTGCCACCAGCATCGACAGGGAGAGCACTGAAGCTTTCTTT
>18|TRBV30|TRBD1|once|TRBJ1-3
CAWSRDRGFRSSGNTIYF
TGTGCCTGGAGCCGGGACAGGGGGTTCCGGAGCTCTGGAAACACCATATATTTT
>15|TRBV27|-|once|TRBJ2-7
CASSSKGPSSYEQYF
TGTGCCAGCAGCTCTAAGGGGCCGAGCTCCTACGAGCAGTACTTC
>13|TRBV18|TRBD1|-|TRBJ2-4
CASSPIGGDIQYF
TGTGCCAGCTCACCCATAGGGGGCGACATTCAGTACTTC
>13|TRBV6-6|-|-|TRBJ2-5
CASSYQSSETQYF
TGTGCCAGCAGTTATCAGTCTTCAGAGACCCAGTACTTC
>14|TRBV5-1|TRBD1|-|TRBJ2-1
CASSFYGTANEQFF
TGCGCCAGCAGCTTTTACGGGACAGCCAATGAGCAGTTCTTC
>16|TRBV28|TRBD1|once|TRBJ2-2
CASSPWTGTITGELFF
TGTGCCAGCAGTCCATGGACAGGGACCATCACCGGGGAGCTGTTTTTT
>17|TRBV9|TRBD1|-|TRBJ2-2
CASSPGTGLTNTGELFF
TGTGCCAGCAGCCCCGGGACAGGGCTCACCAACACCGGGGAGCTGTTTTTT
>13|TRBV28|-|-|TRBJ1-1
CASSLYQGNEAFF
TGTGCCAGCAGTTTATACCAGGGGAATGAAGCTTTCTTT
>11|TRBV13|-|-|TRBJ1-1
CASSSSTEAFF
TGTGCCAGCAGCTCTTCCACTGAAGCTTTCTTT
>17|TRBV2|TRBD1|-|TRBJ2-5
CASSISSGRQGEETQYF
TGTGCCAGCAGTATAAGCTCGGGACGACAGGGTGAAGAGACCCAGTACTTC
>14|TRBV2|TRBD1|once|TRBJ1-1
CASIPTGWNTEAFF
TGTGCCAGCATTCCGACAGGGTGGAACACTGAAGCTTTCTTT
>12|TRBV2|-|-|TRBJ1-4
CASSVQSEKLFF
TGTGCCAGCAGTGTACAGAGTGAAAAACTGTTTTTT
>15|TRBV27|-|-|TRBJ1-6
CASRDRAGANSPLHF
TGTGCCAGCAGAGATCGGGCAGGGGCTAATTCACCCCTCCACTTT
>24|TRBV9|TRBD2|-|TRBJ2-6
CASSGRHRVGVELAGVSGANVLTF
TGTGCCAGCAGCGGACGACATAGAGTGGGTGTTGAACTAGCGGGAGTTTCAGGGGCCAACGTCCTGACTTTC
>14|TRBV27|TRBD2|-|TRBJ2-7
CASSFQLAGYEQYF
TGTGCCAGCAGTTTCCAACTAGCGGGGTACGAGCAGTACTTC
>13|TRBV30|TRBD2|-|TRBJ2-1
CAWSVAGVTEQFF
TGTGCCTGGAGTGTAGCGGGGGTCACTGAGCAGTTCTTC
>11|TRBV25-1|TRBD1|-|TRBJ2-4
CASTDRVHQYF
TGTGCCAGCACCGACAGGGTTCATCAGTACTTC
>14|TRBV27|-|-|TRBJ1-1
CASSLEGRGTEAFF
TGTGCCAGCAGTTTAGAAGGCCGAGGCACTGAAGCTTTCTTT